This T cell receptor (beta chain) was profiled in a study of radiation and T cells in renal cell carcinoma. Whole-study findings and limits: From baseline, blood top tumor clonotypes peaked at 2 weeks post-radiation.

Sequencing was performed with immunoSEQ multiplex PCR; in TCRdb, only in-frame clones are kept and a portion is missing. Among about 59,000 clones listed, 60% to 85% were seen once. Time point: baseline pretreatment blood. Indicated treatment: 15 Gy SBRT to primary tumor, nephrectomy 4 weeks later. From germline, CDR1 is MNHNS and CDR2 SASEGT. With 2 bases removed from V and 8 bases from J, the gap between germline ends came to 18 bases. The CDR3 covers 15 residues. Points on this clone: Its antigen is unidentified.

The TCR originated in a man in his 60s with renal cell carcinoma. This specimen was blood, taken from a patient whose treatment included radiotherapy and nephrectomy. The chain joins TRBV6-1 to TRBJ2-5, with D possibly being TRBD2 (6 bases). The CDR3 DNA is TGTGCCAGCAGTGAATGGGCCCGGCGGGGTGAAACCCAGTACTTC. Amino acids: CASSEWARRGETQYF.